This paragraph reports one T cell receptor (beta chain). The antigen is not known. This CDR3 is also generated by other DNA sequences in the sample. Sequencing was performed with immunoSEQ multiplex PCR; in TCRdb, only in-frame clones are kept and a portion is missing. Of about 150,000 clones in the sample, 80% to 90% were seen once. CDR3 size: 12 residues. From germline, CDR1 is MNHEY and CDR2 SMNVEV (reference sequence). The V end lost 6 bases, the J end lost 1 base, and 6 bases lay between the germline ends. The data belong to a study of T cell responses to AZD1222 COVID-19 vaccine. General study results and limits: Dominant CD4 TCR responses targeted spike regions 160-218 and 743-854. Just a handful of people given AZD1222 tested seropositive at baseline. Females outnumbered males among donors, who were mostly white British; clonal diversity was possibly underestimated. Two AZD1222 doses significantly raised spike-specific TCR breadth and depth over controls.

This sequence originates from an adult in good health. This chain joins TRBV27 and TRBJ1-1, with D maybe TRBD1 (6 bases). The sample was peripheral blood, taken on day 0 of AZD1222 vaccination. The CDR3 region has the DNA TGTGCCAGCAGGACAGGGAACACTGAAGCTTTCTTT. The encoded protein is CASRTGNTEAFF.